Detailed here is one T cell receptor beta chain. The antigen remains undetermined. Healthy bone marrow donors formed the donor group. The data belong to a study of cytomegalovirus exposure and HLA in healthy donors. PCR employed 60 Vbeta and 13 Jbeta primers. The protocol was immunoSEQ multiplex PCR, while the TCRdb copy is restricted to in-frame clones and leaves out a portion. This table holds 150,000 to 180,000 clones, about four fifths found once. The V gene lost 0 bases and the J gene lost 5 bases, with 17 bases spanning the gap. The CDR3 is 17 amino acids. Germline V lookup: CDR1 SGHRS, CDR2 YFSETQ. Points from the study as a whole: Among TCR beta chains, those listed as cytomegalovirus-associated numbered over 150. It was reported that the classifier diagnosed cytomegalovirus status with high specificity and sensitivity in both the original and validation cohorts. Among CMV-associated TCR beta chains, most appeared HLA-restricted in a later analysis.

The sequenced sample was PBMCs. This TCR was recovered from a man aged 18 to 29 in good health and CMV-seronegative. The V call is TRBV5-1, the J call TRBJ2-2; weak D call: TRBD1 (6 bases). This chain's CDR3 is CASSLAREQGRTGELFF. In DNA, the CDR3 is TGCGCCAGCAGCTTGGCCCGCGAACAGGGAAGGACCGGGGAGCTGTTTTTT.